What follows are 4 T cell receptor beta chains derived from one specimen sequenced in a study of T cells in women clearing cervical HPV infection. Some clones are missing from TCRdb's copy, which holds only in-frame ones; the method was immunoSEQ multiplex PCR. The table counts 30,000 to 40,000 clones; approximately 7.2% lies in the top ten. The source material was blood buffy coat. Source of these receptors: a woman aged 18 to 75 with a cervical HPV16 infection that either progressed to CIN3+ or cleared (not recorded which).

Concerning this clone: The CDR3 goes on 3 residues after the read ends, and that part is filled in from the germline J gene. Distinct nucleotide sequences in the sample also encode this CDR3. J is TRBJ1-3 and V is TRBV2, with 12 bases identical to TRBD1. This CDR3 has 16 amino acids. The germline V gene has CDR1 SNHLY and CDR2 FYNNEI. V lost 5 bases to trimming and J lost 8 bases; unmatched junction nucleotides: 10. CDR3 DNA (partial): TGTGCCAGCAGTCCCTCCGGGACAGGGGGCTCGTACACC. It translates to CASSPSGTGGSYT. In full, the CDR3 is CASSPSGTGGSYTIYF.

Worth noting for this clone: From the germline J gene comes the end of the CDR3, since the read stops 3 residues before it. The chain carries TRBV7-8 and TRBJ2-5; 7 nucleotides align to TRBD1. J lost 4 bases, V lost 5 bases, and 4 bases had no gene match. Germline CDR1 and CDR2: SGHVS and FQNEAQ. This CDR3 spans 13 amino acids. The sequenced part of the CDR3 DNA is TGTGCCAGCAGCGATAACAGGGGAGAGACC. Translated, it gives CASSDNRGET. The entire CDR3 protein reads CASSDNRGETQYF. Filled out from reference TRBV7-8 and TRBJ2-5, the complete variable domain reads GAGVSQSPRYKVAKRGQDVALRCDPISGHVSLFWYQQALGQGPEFLTYFQNEAQLDKSGLPSDRFFAERPEGSVSTLKIQRTQQEDSAVYLCASSDNRGETQYFGPGTRLLVL.

In the case of this clone: The read gets to within 3 residues of the CDR3 end, and the germline J gene fills in the rest. This chain joins TRBV11-3 and TRBJ1-1; D is unclear. The V gene lost 4 bases and the J gene lost 3 bases, with 12 bases spanning the gap. CDR3 length: 14 amino acids. Germline V gene sequence: CDR1 SGHNT, CDR2 YENEEA. CDR3 region: CASSSNHMDTEAFF. The DNA read from the CDR3 is TGTGCCAGCAGCTCCAACCACATGGACACTGAA.

CDR3 bases read: TGTGCCAGCACCTTTGCTGGGGGGAACTATGGC. The encoded protein is CASTFAGGNYG. The entire CDR3 protein reads CASTFAGGNYGYTF. The chain uses TRBV5-6 and TRBJ1-2; D perhaps matches TRBD1 (5 bases). The CDR3 end lies 3 residues beyond the end of the read and is filled in from the germline J gene. CDR1 and CDR2 (germline): SGHDT, YYEEEE. Trimming left V 6 bases short and J 2 bases short, with 14 bases between. CDR3 size: 14 residues.